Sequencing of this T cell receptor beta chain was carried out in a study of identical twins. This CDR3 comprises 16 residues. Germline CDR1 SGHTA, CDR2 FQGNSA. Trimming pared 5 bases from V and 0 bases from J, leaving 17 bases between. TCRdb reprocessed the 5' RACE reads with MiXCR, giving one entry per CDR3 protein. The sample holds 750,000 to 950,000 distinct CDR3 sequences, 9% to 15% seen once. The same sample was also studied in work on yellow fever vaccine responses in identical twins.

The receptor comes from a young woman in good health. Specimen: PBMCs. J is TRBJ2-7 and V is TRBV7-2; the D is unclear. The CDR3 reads CASSPSRVMSSYEQYF. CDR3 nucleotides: TGTGCCAGCAGCCCAAGTCGGGTCATGAGCTCCTACGAGCAGTACTTC.